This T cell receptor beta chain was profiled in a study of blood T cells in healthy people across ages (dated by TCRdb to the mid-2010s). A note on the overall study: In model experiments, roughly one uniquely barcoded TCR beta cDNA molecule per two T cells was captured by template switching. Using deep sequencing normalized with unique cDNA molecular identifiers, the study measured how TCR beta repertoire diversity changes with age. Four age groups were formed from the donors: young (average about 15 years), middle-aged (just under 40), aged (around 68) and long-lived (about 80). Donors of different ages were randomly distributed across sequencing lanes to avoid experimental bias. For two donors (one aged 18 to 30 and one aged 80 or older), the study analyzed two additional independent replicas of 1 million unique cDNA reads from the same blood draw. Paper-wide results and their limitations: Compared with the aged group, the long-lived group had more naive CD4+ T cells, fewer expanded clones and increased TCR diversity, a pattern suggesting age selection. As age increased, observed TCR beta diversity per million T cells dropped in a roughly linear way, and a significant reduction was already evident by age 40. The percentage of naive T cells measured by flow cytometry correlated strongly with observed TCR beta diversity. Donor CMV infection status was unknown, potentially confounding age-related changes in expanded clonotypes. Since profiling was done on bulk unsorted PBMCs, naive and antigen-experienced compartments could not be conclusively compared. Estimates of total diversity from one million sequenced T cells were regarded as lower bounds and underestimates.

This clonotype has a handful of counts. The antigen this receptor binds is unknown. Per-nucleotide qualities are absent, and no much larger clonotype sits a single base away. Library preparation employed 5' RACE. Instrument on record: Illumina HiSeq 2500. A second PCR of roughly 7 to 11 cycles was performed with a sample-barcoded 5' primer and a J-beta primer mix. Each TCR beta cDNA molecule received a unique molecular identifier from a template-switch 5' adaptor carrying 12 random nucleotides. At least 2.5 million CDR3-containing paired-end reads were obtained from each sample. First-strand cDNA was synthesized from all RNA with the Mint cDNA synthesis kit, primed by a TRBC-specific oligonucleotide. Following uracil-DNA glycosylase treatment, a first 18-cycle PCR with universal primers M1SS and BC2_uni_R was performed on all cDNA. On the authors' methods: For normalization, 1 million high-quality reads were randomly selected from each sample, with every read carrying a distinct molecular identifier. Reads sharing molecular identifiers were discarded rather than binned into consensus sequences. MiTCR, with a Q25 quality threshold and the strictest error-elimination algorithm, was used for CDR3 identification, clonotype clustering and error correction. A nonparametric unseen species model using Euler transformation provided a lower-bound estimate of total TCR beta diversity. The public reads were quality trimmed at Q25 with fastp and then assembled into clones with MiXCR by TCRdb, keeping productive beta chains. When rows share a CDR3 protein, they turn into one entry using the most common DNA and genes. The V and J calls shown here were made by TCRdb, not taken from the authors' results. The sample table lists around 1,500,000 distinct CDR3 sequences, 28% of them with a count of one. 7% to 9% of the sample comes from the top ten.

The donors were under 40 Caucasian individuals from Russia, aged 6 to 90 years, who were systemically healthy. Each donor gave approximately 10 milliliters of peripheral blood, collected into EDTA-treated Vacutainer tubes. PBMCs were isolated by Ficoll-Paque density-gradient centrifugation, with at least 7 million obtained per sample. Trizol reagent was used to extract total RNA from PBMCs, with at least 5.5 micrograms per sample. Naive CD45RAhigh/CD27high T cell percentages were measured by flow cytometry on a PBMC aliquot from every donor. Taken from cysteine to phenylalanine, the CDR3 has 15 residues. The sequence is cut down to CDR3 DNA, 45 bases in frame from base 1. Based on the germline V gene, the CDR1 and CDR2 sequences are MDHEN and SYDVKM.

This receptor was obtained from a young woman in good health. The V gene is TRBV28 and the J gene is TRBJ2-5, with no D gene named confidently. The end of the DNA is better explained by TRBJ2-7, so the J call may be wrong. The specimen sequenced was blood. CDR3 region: CASSSLTEHPYEQYF. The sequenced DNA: TGTGCCAGCAGTTCCCTGACGGAGCACCCTTACGAGCAGTACTTC.